This TCR beta chain came from a study of HIV-infected patients and healthy controls. Study results and limitations: During therapy, HIV-associated CDR3s fell significantly in frequency, while CMV-associated CDR3s did not change significantly.

400 to 550 ng RNA was reverse transcribed with alpha and beta constant-region primers. Using multiplexing indices, alpha and beta chain libraries were generated apart by chain-specific third strand synthesis. Each cDNA molecule was barcoded, and a single primer pair amplified each chain. Priming off the SP2 site generated the second strand. From the 5' RACE reads, TCRdb called clonotypes with MiXCR, one entry per CDR3 protein. The table shows about 2,100 distinct CDR3 sequences, with over 11% occurring only once. Follow-up blood was drawn about 14 weeks, roughly three months, after antiretroviral therapy began. Whole blood was used without fractionation, so all unsorted peripheral T cells were included. This clonotype was observed a few times. The antigen is undetermined. The material sequenced was blood, taken during antiretroviral therapy. This TCR was sampled from an adult with HIV infection.

The chain's CDR3 is CASGEEARDTQYF. As DNA, the CDR3 is TGCGCCAGCGGCGAGGAAGCAAGAGATACGCAGTATTTT. This sequence joins TRBV5-1 and TRBJ2-3; no clear D. Germline lookup yields CDR1 SGHRS and CDR2 YFSETQ. The V gene lost 7 bases and the J gene lost 5 bases, with 14 bases spanning the gap. This CDR3 contains 13 residues.